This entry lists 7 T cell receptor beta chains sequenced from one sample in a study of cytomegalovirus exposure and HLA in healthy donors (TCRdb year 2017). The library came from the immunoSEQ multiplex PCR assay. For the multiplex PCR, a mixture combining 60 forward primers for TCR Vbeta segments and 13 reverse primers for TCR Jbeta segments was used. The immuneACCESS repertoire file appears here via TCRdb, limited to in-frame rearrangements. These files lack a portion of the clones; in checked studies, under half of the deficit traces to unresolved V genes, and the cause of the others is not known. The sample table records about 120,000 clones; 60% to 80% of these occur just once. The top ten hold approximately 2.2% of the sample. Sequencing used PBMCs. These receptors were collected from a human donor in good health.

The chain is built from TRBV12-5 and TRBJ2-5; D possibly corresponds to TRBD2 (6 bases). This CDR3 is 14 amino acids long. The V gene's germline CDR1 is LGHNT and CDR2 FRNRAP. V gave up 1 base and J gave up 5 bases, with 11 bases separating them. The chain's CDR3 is CASGLDDRGETQYF. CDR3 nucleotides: TGTGCTAGTGGTTTGGACGACCGGGGGGAGACCCAGTACTTC.

The CDR3 nucleotides are TGTGCCAGCAGTGACTCCTGGGCTCCCACAGATACGCAGTATTTT. This translates into CASSDSWAPTDTQYF. The chain uses TRBV6-4 and TRBJ2-3; D gene uncertain. Per the germline V gene, CDR1 is MRHNA and CDR2 is SNTAGT. Trimming stripped 0 bases from V and 2 bases from J, with 9 bases between. The length of the CDR3 is 15 residues.

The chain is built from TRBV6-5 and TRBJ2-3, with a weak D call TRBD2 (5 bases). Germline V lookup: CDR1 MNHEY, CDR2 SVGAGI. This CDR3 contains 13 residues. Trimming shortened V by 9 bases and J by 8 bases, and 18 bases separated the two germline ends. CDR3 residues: CASCRTEAGTQYF. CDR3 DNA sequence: TGTGCCAGTTGCCGAACTGAGGCGGGTACGCAGTATTTT.

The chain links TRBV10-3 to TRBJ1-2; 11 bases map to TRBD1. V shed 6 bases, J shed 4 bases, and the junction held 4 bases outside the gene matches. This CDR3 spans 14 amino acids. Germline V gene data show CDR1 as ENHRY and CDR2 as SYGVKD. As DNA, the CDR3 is TGTGCCATCAGGGGGACAGGGGGAACCTATGGCTACACCTTC. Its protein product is CAIRGTGGTYGYTF.

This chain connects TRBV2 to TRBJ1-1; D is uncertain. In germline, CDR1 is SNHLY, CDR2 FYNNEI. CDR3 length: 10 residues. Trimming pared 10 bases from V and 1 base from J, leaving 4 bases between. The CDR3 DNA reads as TGTGCCATCTCGAACACTGAAGCTTTCTTT. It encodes CAISNTEAFF.

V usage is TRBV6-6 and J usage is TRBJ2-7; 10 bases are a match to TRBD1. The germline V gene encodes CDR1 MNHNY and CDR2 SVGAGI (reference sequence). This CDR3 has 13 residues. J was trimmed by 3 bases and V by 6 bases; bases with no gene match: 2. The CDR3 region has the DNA TGTGCCAGCAGGGGGACAGGGGTCTACGAGCAGTACTTC. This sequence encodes CASRGTGVYEQYF.

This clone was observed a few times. Here the CDR3 DNA reads TGCAGCGTTGAAGAGGGGACAGGGTACGAGCAGTACTTC. The encoded protein is CSVEEGTGYEQYF. This chain links TRBV29-1 with TRBJ2-7; 9 nucleotides agree with TRBD1. CDR1 is SQVTM, CDR2 ANQGSEA, per germline. The CDR3 loop spans 13 amino acids. After removal of 0 bases from V and 4 bases from J, the junction contained 1 base not matched to a gene.